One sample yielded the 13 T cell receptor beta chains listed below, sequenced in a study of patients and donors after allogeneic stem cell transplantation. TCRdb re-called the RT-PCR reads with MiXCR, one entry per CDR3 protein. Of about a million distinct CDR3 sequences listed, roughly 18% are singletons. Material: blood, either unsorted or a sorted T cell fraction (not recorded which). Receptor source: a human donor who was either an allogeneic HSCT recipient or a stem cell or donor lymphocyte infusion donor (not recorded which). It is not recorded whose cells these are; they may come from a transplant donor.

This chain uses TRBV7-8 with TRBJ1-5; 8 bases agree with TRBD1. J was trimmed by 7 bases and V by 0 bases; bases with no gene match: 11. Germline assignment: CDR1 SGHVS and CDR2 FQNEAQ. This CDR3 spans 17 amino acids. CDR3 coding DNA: TGTGCCAGCAGCTTAGCGAGGGCAGGGGGCACCAAGCAGCCCCAGCATTTT. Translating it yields CASSLARAGGTKQPQHF.

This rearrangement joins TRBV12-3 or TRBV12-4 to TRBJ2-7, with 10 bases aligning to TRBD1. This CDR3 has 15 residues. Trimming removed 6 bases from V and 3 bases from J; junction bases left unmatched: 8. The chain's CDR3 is CASRKTGTGDYEQYF. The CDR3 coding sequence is TGTGCCAGCAGGAAAACCGGGACAGGGGACTACGAGCAGTACTTC.

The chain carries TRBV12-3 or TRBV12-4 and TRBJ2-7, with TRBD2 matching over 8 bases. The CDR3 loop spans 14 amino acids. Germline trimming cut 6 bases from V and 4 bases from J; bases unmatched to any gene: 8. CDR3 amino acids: CASRSSGLGYEQYF. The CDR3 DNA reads TGTGCCAGCAGGTCTAGCGGGCTGGGATACGAGCAGTACTTC.

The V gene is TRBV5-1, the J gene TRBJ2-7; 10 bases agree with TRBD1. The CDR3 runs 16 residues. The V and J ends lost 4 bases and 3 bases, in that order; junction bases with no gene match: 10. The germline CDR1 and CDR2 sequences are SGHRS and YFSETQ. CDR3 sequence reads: CASSPSPGQGNYEQYF. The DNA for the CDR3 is TGCGCCAGCAGCCCGAGCCCGGGACAGGGGAACTACGAGCAGTACTTC.

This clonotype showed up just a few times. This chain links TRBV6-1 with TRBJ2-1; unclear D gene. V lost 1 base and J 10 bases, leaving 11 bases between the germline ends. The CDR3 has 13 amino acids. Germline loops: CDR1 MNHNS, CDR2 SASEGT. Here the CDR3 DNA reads TGTGCCAGCAGTGAAGGATCAATCTGGGAGCAGTTCTTC. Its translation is CASSEGSIWEQFF.

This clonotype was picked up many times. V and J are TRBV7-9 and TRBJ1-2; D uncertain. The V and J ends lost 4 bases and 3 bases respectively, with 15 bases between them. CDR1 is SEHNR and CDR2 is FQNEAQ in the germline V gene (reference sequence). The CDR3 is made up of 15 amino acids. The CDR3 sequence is CASSSGGGLDYGYTF. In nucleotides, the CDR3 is TGTGCCAGCAGCTCAGGTGGCGGATTGGACTATGGCTACACCTTC.

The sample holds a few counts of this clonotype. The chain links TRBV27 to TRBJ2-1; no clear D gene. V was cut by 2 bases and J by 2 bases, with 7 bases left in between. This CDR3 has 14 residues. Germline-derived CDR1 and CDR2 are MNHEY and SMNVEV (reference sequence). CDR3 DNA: TGTGCCAGCAGTTTAGAGTGGGCCTACAATGAGCAGTTCTTC. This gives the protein CASSLEWAYNEQFF.

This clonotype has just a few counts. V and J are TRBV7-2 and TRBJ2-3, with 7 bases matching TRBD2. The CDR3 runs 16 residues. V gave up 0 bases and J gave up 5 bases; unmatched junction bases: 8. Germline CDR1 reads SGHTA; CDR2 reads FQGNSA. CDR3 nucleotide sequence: TGTGCCAGCAGCTTAGCGGGTGCGGGGGTTCTAGATACGCAGTATTTT. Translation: CASSLAGAGVLDTQYF.

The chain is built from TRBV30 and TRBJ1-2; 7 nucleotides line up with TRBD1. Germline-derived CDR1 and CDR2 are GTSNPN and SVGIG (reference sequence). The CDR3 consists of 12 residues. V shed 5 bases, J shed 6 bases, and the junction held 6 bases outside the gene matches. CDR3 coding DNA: TGTGCCTGGGACCTGACAGGGAATGGCTACACCTTC. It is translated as CAWDLTGNGYTF.

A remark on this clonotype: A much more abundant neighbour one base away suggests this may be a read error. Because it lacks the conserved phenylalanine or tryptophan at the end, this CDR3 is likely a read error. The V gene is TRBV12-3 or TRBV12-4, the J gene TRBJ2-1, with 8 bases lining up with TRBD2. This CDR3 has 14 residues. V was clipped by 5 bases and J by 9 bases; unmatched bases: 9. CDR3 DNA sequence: TGTGCCAGCAGTCTATCTCGGGAGGGGGTTGAGCAGTTCTTG. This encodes CASSLSREGVEQFL.

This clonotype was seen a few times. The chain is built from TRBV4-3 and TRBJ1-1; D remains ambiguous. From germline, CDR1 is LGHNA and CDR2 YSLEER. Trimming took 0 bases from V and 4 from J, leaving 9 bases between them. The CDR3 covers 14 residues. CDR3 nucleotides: TGCGCCAGCAGCCAAGAGGGTGGGCGCACTGAAGCTTTCTTT. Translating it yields CASSQEGGRTEAFF.

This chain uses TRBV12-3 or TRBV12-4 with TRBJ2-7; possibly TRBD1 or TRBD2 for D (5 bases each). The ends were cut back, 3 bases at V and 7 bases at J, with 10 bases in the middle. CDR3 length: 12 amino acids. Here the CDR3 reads CASSFEGPEQYF. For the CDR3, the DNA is TGTGCCAGCAGTTTCGAGGGACCGGAGCAGTACTTC.

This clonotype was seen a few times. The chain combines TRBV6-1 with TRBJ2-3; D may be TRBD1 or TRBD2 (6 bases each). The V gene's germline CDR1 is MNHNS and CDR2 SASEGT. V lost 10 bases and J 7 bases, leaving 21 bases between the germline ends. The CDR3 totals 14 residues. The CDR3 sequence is CATQEGHRSNTQYF. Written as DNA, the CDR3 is TGTGCCACTCAGGAGGGACACAGGTCGAATACGCAGTATTTT.